The rows below give T cell receptor beta chains drawn from one sample of a study of shared clonotypes between healthy human individuals. The repertoire was sequenced with immunoSEQ multiplex PCR; TCRdb's copy has only in-frame clones and lacks some. The data hold some 2,000,000 clones, with less than 95% observed a single time. The sample consisted of naive CD8+ T cells sorted from blood. These receptors all stem from a man aged 18 to 30 in good health. Both conserved end residues are part of each CDR3. D genes are given only for firm matches. Expanded clones are given a class, and other clones once, few, many or no size at all.

D gene: TRBD1; J gene: TRBJ2-7; V gene: TRBV6-6; clone size: -; CDR3 protein: CASSYQGAASEQYF; CDR3 DNA: TGTGCCAGCAGTTATCAGGGGGCAGCGAGCGAGCAGTACTTC
D gene: TRBD2; J gene: TRBJ2-1; V gene: TRBV10-3; clone size: -; CDR3 protein: CAISEGLAYNEQFF; CDR3 DNA: TGTGCCATCAGTGAGGGACTAGCTTACAATGAGCAGTTCTTC
D gene: -; J gene: TRBJ2-7; V gene: TRBV7-6; clone size: -; CDR3 protein: CASSLVVESSYEQYF; CDR3 DNA: TGTGCCAGCAGCTTAGTAGTCGAGAGCTCCTACGAGCAGTACTTC
D gene: -; J gene: TRBJ2-1; V gene: TRBV6-6; clone size: -; CDR3 protein: CASSLSGLSYNEQFF; CDR3 DNA: TGTGCCAGCAGTTTGAGCGGCCTCTCCTACAATGAGCAGTTCTTC
D gene: TRBD2; J gene: TRBJ2-7; V gene: TRBV7-9; clone size: -; CDR3 protein: CASSLLAGTYEQYF; CDR3 DNA: TGTGCCAGCAGCTTACTAGCGGGGACCTACGAGCAGTACTTC
D gene: -; J gene: TRBJ1-5; V gene: TRBV12-5; clone size: -; CDR3 protein: CASGSLRDSNQPQHF; CDR3 DNA: TGTGCTAGTGGTTCTCTCCGGGACAGCAATCAGCCCCAGCATTTT
D gene: -; J gene: TRBJ2-3; V gene: TRBV18; clone size: once; CDR3 protein: CASSPQTGLGTDTQYF; CDR3 DNA: TGTGCCAGCTCACCCCAAACAGGGCTGGGCACAGATACGCAGTATTTT
D gene: -; J gene: TRBJ1-5; V gene: TRBV4-1; clone size: once; CDR3 protein: CASSQVQENQPQHF; CDR3 DNA: TGCGCCAGCAGCCAAGTACAGGAAAATCAGCCCCAGCATTTT
D gene: -; J gene: TRBJ2-1; V gene: TRBV20-1; clone size: -; CDR3 protein: CSANAHEQFF; CDR3 DNA: TGCAGTGCTAACGCCCATGAGCAGTTCTTC
D gene: -; J gene: TRBJ2-1; V gene: TRBV2; clone size: -; CDR3 protein: CASIGEGGNEQFF; CDR3 DNA: TGTGCCAGCATCGGAGAGGGTGGCAATGAGCAGTTCTTC
D gene: -; J gene: TRBJ1-5; V gene: TRBV6-5; clone size: -; CDR3 protein: CASSPGGGHQPQHF; CDR3 DNA: TGTGCCAGCAGTCCTGGGGGGGGACATCAGCCCCAGCATTTT
D gene: TRBD2; J gene: TRBJ2-5; V gene: TRBV9; clone size: -; CDR3 protein: CASSGTSGGTETQYF; CDR3 DNA: TGTGCCAGCAGCGGCACTAGCGGGGGGACAGAGACCCAGTACTTC
D gene: TRBD1; J gene: TRBJ2-7; V gene: TRBV11-2; clone size: -; CDR3 protein: CASSFGTGTYEQYF; CDR3 DNA: TGTGCCAGCAGCTTCGGGACAGGGACCTACGAGCAGTACTTC
D gene: -; J gene: TRBJ2-7; V gene: TRBV2; clone size: -; CDR3 protein: CASSEAAYYEQYF; CDR3 DNA: TGTGCCAGCAGTGAAGCGGCATACTACGAGCAGTACTTC
D gene: -; J gene: TRBJ2-5; V gene: TRBV7-6; clone size: once; CDR3 protein: CASSPTGLLQETQYF; CDR3 DNA: TGTGCCAGCAGCCCTACAGGTTTACTACAAGAGACCCAGTACTTC
D gene: -; J gene: TRBJ2-7; V gene: TRBV29-1; clone size: -; CDR3 protein: CSVVGGNEYEQYF; CDR3 DNA: TGCAGCGTTGTTGGGGGGAACGAATACGAGCAGTACTTC
D gene: TRBD1; J gene: TRBJ2-7; V gene: TRBV9; clone size: -; CDR3 protein: CASSVGTGGWDEQYF; CDR3 DNA: TGTGCCAGCAGCGTCGGGACAGGGGGTTGGGACGAGCAGTACTTC
D gene: TRBD2; J gene: TRBJ2-3; V gene: TRBV28; clone size: -; CDR3 protein: CASSPGQRTSGVITDTQYF; CDR3 DNA: TGTGCCAGCAGTCCGGGACAGAGGACTAGCGGGGTAATCACAGATACGCAGTATTTT
D gene: TRBD2; J gene: TRBJ2-3; V gene: TRBV19; clone size: -; CDR3 protein: CASSTGLAVTDTQYF; CDR3 DNA: TGTGCCAGTAGTACGGGACTAGCGGTCACAGATACGCAGTATTTT
D gene: TRBD2; J gene: TRBJ2-3; V gene: TRBV11-2; clone size: -; CDR3 protein: CASKESGATTDTQYF; CDR3 DNA: TGTGCCAGCAAAGAAAGCGGGGCAACCACAGATACGCAGTATTTT
D gene: TRBD1; J gene: TRBJ2-7; V gene: TRBV7-2; clone size: -; CDR3 protein: CASSFSGGMNEQYF; CDR3 DNA: TGTGCCAGCAGCTTTTCAGGGGGCATGAACGAGCAGTACTTC
D gene: -; J gene: TRBJ2-7; V gene: TRBV21-1; clone size: -; CDR3 protein: CASSTKTSTHYEQYF; CDR3 DNA: TGTGCCAGCAGCACCAAGACATCAACGCACTACGAGCAGTACTTC
D gene: -; J gene: TRBJ1-2; V gene: TRBV21-1; clone size: -; CDR3 protein: CASTPGQGGGIYGYTF; CDR3 DNA: TGTGCCAGCACCCCGGGACAGGGAGGTGGTATCTATGGCTACACCTTC
D gene: TRBD1; J gene: TRBJ1-5; V gene: TRBV27; clone size: -; CDR3 protein: CASSPGTVNQPQHF; CDR3 DNA: TGTGCCAGCAGTCCCGGGACAGTAAATCAGCCCCAGCATTTT
D gene: TRBD2; J gene: TRBJ2-3; V gene: TRBV4-1; clone size: -; CDR3 protein: CASSQRVLAGETWGDTQYF; CDR3 DNA: TGCGCCAGCAGCCAAAGAGTGCTAGCGGGAGAAACCTGGGGAGATACGCAGTATTTT
D gene: -; J gene: TRBJ2-3; V gene: TRBV27; clone size: -; CDR3 protein: CASTPSGTDTQYF; CDR3 DNA: TGTGCCAGCACCCCATCGGGCACAGATACGCAGTATTTT
D gene: -; J gene: TRBJ2-7; V gene: TRBV11-2; clone size: -; CDR3 protein: CASSLDPTASYEQYF; CDR3 DNA: TGTGCCAGCAGCTTGGACCCGACAGCCTCCTACGAGCAGTACTTC
D gene: -; J gene: TRBJ1-1; V gene: TRBV13; clone size: -; CDR3 protein: CASGYRNTEAFF; CDR3 DNA: TGTGCCAGCGGTTATCGGAACACTGAAGCTTTCTTT
D gene: -; J gene: TRBJ2-1; V gene: TRBV4-3; clone size: -; CDR3 protein: CASSQVWGPEGNEQFF; CDR3 DNA: TGCGCCAGCAGCCAGGTCTGGGGCCCCGAAGGGAATGAGCAGTTCTTC
D gene: -; J gene: TRBJ1-2; V gene: TRBV2; clone size: -; CDR3 protein: CASSGPEALDYGYTF; CDR3 DNA: TGTGCCAGCAGTGGTCCCGAGGCTCTGGACTATGGCTACACCTTC
D gene: -; J gene: TRBJ1-1; V gene: TRBV10-3; clone size: -; CDR3 protein: CAISEGPPDTEAFF; CDR3 DNA: TGTGCCATCAGTGAGGGGCCCCCGGACACTGAAGCTTTCTTT
D gene: -; J gene: TRBJ2-7; V gene: TRBV27; clone size: -; CDR3 protein: CASSYGDSYEQYF; CDR3 DNA: TGTGCCAGCAGTTATGGGGACTCCTACGAGCAGTACTTC
D gene: -; J gene: TRBJ1-4; V gene: TRBV27; clone size: -; CDR3 protein: CASSHMLGAFEKLFF; CDR3 DNA: TGTGCCAGCAGCCATATGTTAGGGGCGTTTGAAAAACTGTTTTTT
D gene: -; J gene: TRBJ2-5; V gene: TRBV10-2; clone size: -; CDR3 protein: CASSEDLGQQETQYF; CDR3 DNA: TGCGCCAGCAGTGAGGATCTTGGACAGCAAGAGACCCAGTACTTC
D gene: -; J gene: TRBJ2-6; V gene: TRBV7-9; clone size: once; CDR3 protein: CASSSSGANVLTF; CDR3 DNA: TGTGCCAGCAGCAGCTCTGGGGCCAACGTCCTGACTTTC
D gene: TRBD2; J gene: TRBJ2-7; V gene: TRBV7-9; clone size: -; CDR3 protein: CASSLVAGAGEQYF; CDR3 DNA: TGTGCCAGCAGCTTAGTAGCGGGGGCAGGGGAGCAGTACTTC
D gene: -; J gene: TRBJ2-7; V gene: TRBV5-4; clone size: -; CDR3 protein: CASSFGTEKYF; CDR3 DNA: TGTGCCAGCAGTTTCGGGACCGAGAAGTACTTC
D gene: TRBD1; J gene: TRBJ1-5; V gene: TRBV10-2; clone size: -; CDR3 protein: CASTGDSSNQPQHF; CDR3 DNA: TGCGCCAGCACCGGGGACAGTAGCAATCAGCCCCAGCATTTT
D gene: TRBD1; J gene: TRBJ1-2; V gene: TRBV5-5; clone size: -; CDR3 protein: CASSLDRDSLIYGYTF; CDR3 DNA: TGTGCCAGCAGTTTAGACCGGGACAGCTTAATCTATGGCTACACCTTC
D gene: -; J gene: TRBJ2-5; V gene: TRBV5-4; clone size: -; CDR3 protein: CASSFVGAPQETQYF; CDR3 DNA: TGTGCCAGCAGCTTTGTCGGAGCGCCACAAGAGACCCAGTACTTC
D gene: -; J gene: TRBJ2-7; V gene: TRBV13; clone size: once; CDR3 protein: CASSLAGSYEQYF; CDR3 DNA: TGTGCCAGCAGCTTAGCGGGCTCCTACGAGCAGTACTTC
D gene: TRBD1; J gene: TRBJ1-6; V gene: TRBV4-1; clone size: -; CDR3 protein: CASSPAPLSAGGDSPLHF; CDR3 DNA: TGCGCCAGCAGCCCGGCCCCATTGTCTGCAGGGGGTGATTCACCCCTCCACTTT
D gene: -; J gene: TRBJ2-5; V gene: TRBV9; clone size: once; CDR3 protein: CASSVHGYQETQYF; CDR3 DNA: TGTGCCAGCAGCGTACACGGGTACCAAGAGACCCAGTACTTC
D gene: -; J gene: TRBJ2-1; V gene: TRBV7-2; clone size: -; CDR3 protein: CASRLYNEQFF; CDR3 DNA: TGTGCCAGCAGACTCTACAATGAGCAGTTCTTC
D gene: -; J gene: TRBJ1-1; V gene: TRBV9; clone size: -; CDR3 protein: CASSVGAGNTEAFF; CDR3 DNA: TGTGCCAGCAGCGTAGGAGCGGGGAACACTGAAGCTTTCTTT